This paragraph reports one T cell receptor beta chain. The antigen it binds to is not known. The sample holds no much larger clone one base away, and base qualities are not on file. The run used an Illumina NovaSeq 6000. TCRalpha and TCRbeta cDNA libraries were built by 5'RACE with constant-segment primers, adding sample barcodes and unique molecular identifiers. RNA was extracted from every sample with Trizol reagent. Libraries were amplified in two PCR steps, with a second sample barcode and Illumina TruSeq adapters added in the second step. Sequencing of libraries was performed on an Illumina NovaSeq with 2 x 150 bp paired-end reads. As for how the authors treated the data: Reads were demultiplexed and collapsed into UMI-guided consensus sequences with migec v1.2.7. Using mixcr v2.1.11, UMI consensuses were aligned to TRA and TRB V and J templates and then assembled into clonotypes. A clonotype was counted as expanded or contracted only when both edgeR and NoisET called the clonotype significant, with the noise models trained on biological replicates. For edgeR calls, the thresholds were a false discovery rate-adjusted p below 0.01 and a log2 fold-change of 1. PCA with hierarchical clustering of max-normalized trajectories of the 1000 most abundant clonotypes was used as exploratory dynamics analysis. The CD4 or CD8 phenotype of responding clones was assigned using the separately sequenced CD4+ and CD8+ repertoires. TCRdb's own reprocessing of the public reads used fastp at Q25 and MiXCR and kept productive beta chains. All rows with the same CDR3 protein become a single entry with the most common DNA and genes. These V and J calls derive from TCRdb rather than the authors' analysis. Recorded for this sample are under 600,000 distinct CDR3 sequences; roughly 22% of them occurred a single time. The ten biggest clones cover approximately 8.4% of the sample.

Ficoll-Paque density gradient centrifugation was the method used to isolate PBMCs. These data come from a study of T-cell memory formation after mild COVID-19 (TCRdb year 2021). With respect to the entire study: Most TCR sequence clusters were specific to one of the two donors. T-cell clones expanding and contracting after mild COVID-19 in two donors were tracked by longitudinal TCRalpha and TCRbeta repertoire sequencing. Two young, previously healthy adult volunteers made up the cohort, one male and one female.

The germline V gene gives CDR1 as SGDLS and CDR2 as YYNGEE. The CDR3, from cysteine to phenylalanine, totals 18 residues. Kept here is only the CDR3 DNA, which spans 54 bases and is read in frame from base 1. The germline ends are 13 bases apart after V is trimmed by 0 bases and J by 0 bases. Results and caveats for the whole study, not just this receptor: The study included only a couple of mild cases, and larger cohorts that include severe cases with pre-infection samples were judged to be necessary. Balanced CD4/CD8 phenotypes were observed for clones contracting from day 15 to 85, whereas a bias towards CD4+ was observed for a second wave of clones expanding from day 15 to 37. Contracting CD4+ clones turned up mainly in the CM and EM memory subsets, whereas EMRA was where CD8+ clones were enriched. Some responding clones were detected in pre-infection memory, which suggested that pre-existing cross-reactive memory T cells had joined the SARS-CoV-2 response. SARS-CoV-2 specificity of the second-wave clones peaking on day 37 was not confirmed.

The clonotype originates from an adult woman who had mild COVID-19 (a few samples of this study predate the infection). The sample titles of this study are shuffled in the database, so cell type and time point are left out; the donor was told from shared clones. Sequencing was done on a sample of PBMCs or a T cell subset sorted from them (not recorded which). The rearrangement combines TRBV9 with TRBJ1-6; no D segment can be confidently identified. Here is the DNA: TGTGCCAGCAGCGTAGAACGGTGGGTTCGCTCCTATAATTCACCCCTCCACTTT. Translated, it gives CASSVERWVRSYNSPLHF.